One sample yielded the 30 T cell receptor beta chains listed below, sequenced in a study of CD8+ T cells in alopecia areata (dated by TCRdb to the late 2010s). The library was prepared using the immunoSEQ multiplex PCR assay. RNA was extracted from all samples and reverse transcribed into cDNA as template for TCR sequencing. TCRdb obtained this table from immuneACCESS and retained in-frame rearrangements with V and J assigned. These tables miss some clones; where compared with another copy, unresolved V genes account for less than half of the shortfall, and the remainder is unexplained. The table for this sample lists more than 150,000 clones; approximately 50% of them were counted only once. The ten largest clones add up to roughly 9.1% of the sample. The treatment or condition label of this sample denotes: oral pan-JAK inhibitor, 5-10 mg twice daily. Sequencing used CD8+ T cells sorted from blood, obtained at week 52, from a patient treated with tofacitinib. These receptors were taken from a human donor with alopecia areata.

The J gene is TRBJ2-1, the V gene TRBV4-3; 9 bases are shared with TRBD2. Trimming removed 4 bases from V and 1 base from J; junction bases left unmatched: 5. The length of the CDR3 is 16 residues. CDR1 and CDR2 (germline): LGHNA, YSLEER. CDR3 sequence (DNA): TGCGCCAGCAGCCTCCGACTAGCGGAGTCCTACAATGAGCAGTTCTTC. Its translation is CASSLRLAESYNEQFF.

V usage is TRBV29-1 and J usage is TRBJ1-1; D is undetermined. Germline V gene sequence: CDR1 SQVTM, CDR2 ANQGSEA. V was pared by 4 bases and J by 2 bases, with 8 bases between. The CDR3 is 12 residues long. The CDR3 DNA follows: TGCAGCGTTGTTGGGGAAAACACTGAAGCTTTCTTT. The encoded protein is CSVVGENTEAFF.

The chain is built from TRBV6-1 and TRBJ2-5, with TRBD1 matching 7 bases. Unmatched junction bases numbered 9, after V lost 5 bases and J lost 3 bases. Germline V gives CDR1 MNHNS, CDR2 SASEGT. This CDR3 contains 15 residues. CDR3 amino acids: CASSTGQAPEETQYF. The DNA for the CDR3 is TGTGCCAGCAGTACCGGACAGGCCCCCGAAGAGACCCAGTACTTC.

The V and J genes are TRBV27 and TRBJ1-1, with D possibly matching TRBD1 (6 bases). CDR1 MNHEY and CDR2 SMNVEV come from the germline V gene (reference sequence). Between the trimmed V and J ends, which lost 7 bases and 4 bases, there was a span of 13 bases. The CDR3 is made up of 13 amino acids. CDR3 nucleotide sequence: TGTGCCAGCACCCCAGGGGTTGGCACTGAAGCTTTCTTT. It encodes CASTPGVGTEAFF.

This sequence joins TRBV7-2 and TRBJ1-5; a possible D gene is TRBD1 (6 bases). Trimming removed 6 bases from V and 0 bases from J, with 12 bases in between. The germline CDR1 and CDR2 sequences are SGHTA and FQGNSA. This CDR3 region has 15 residues. CDR3 coding DNA: TGTGCCAGCAGTCTGGGGACATATAGCAATCAGCCCCAGCATTTT. It is translated as CASSLGTYSNQPQHF.

This clone was detected only a few times. This chain connects TRBV29-1 to TRBJ2-7, with 7 bases matching TRBD1. Germline loops: CDR1 SQVTM, CDR2 ANQGSEA. Trimming cost V 7 bases and J 3 bases; bases outside gene matches: 9. This CDR3 contains 13 residues. The CDR3 sequence is CSAWDSTNYEQYF. Here the CDR3 DNA reads TGCAGCGCCTGGGACAGTACTAACTACGAGCAGTACTTC.

Written as DNA, the CDR3 is TGTGCCAGCACCAGTGTTACAGCTATGAACACTGAAGCTTTCTTT. The encoded protein is CASTSVTAMNTEAFF. The chain carries TRBV6-5 and TRBJ1-1; D not certain. CDR3 length: 15 residues. V was pared by 7 bases and J by 0 bases, with 15 bases between. Germline V gene data show CDR1 as MNHEY and CDR2 as SVGAGI.

The chain recombines TRBV30 with TRBJ1-5; D is uncertain. The CDR3 has 15 amino acids. Germline V lookup: CDR1 GTSNPN, CDR2 SVGIG (reference sequence). V lost 2 bases and J 0 bases, leaving 11 bases between the germline ends. The CDR3 nucleotides read TGTGCCTGGAGTCCAGAGGTGGATAGCAATCAGCCCCAGCATTTT. It codes for CAWSPEVDSNQPQHF.

J is TRBJ2-5 and V is TRBV9, with 9 positions matching TRBD1. Germline CDR1 SGDLS, CDR2 YYNGEE. The V segment lost 4 bases and the J segment 4 bases; nucleotides outside the gene matches: 5. CDR3 size: 14 residues. Written as DNA, the CDR3 is TGTGCCAGCAGCCCACGGGGACAGGGAGAGACCCAGTACTTC. As protein: CASSPRGQGETQYF. The variable domain in full, completed from reference TRBV9 and TRBJ2-5, reads DSGVTQTPKHLITATGQRVTLRCSPRSGDLSVYWYQQSLDQGLQFLIQYYNGEERAKGNILERFSAQQFPDLHSELNLSSLELGDSALYFCASSPRGQGETQYFGPGTRLLVL.

V gene TRBV7-9 combines with J gene TRBJ1-1; TRBD1 matches 10 bases. The CDR3 runs to 16 residues. The germline V gene has CDR1 SEHNR and CDR2 FQNEAQ (reference sequence). Trimming at V came to 2 bases and at J to 5 bases, leaving 8 bases not matched to a gene. The CDR3, as DNA: TGTGCCAGCAGCTTACCGGGACAGGGGCAGGGAACTGAAGCTTTCTTT. Translating it yields CASSLPGQGQGTEAFF.

CDR3 nucleotide sequence: TGCAGCGTTTTAGCGGGGGGGCCAAGCGAGCAGTACTTC. Translating it yields CSVLAGGPSEQYF. V and J are TRBV29-1 and TRBJ2-7; 11 positions agree with TRBD2. V shed 5 bases and J 6 bases; nucleotides not matched to a gene: 6. This CDR3 contains 13 residues. Germline values: CDR1 SQVTM, CDR2 ANQGSEA.

In its sample, this clone was seen a few times. The V and J genes are TRBV2 and TRBJ2-2; 8 bases are a match to TRBD1. CDR1 and CDR2 from the germline V gene are SNHLY and FYNNEI. CDR3 size: 14 residues. With 5 bases clipped from V and 4 bases from J, the junction kept 3 bases outside the gene matches. This CDR3 is CASSRDRSTGELFF. CDR3 bases: TGTGCCAGCAGTAGGGACAGGAGCACCGGGGAGCTGTTTTTT.

The chain recombines TRBV5-6 with TRBJ2-3; D may be TRBD1 (6 bases). Looked up from germline, CDR1 is SGHDT and CDR2 is YYEEEE. Trimming took 0 bases from V and 2 from J, leaving 10 bases between them. The CDR3 spans 15 residues. The CDR3 DNA is TGTGCCAGCAGCTTGGTTAGGGACAACACAGATACGCAGTATTTT. Its protein is CASSLVRDNTDTQYF.

The genes are TRBV5-6 and TRBJ1-2, with D uncertain. Germline CDR1 is SGHDT and CDR2 is YYEEEE. V lost 4 bases and J lost 2, with 12 bases in between. The CDR3 runs 14 residues. The CDR3 coding sequence is TGTGCCAGCAGCCCTTGGACCGCGAACTATGGCTACACCTTC. This translates into CASSPWTANYGYTF.

As to this clone: This same CDR3 is encoded by further DNA sequences in the sample. The chain combines TRBV5-4 with TRBJ2-2, with D unresolved. Trimming cost V 6 bases and J 2 bases, with 14 bases left between them. The CDR3 spans 15 residues. Germline CDR1 and CDR2: SGHNT and YYREEE (reference sequence). The CDR3 nucleotides are TGTGCCAGCACCCTGAAGGGCTCCAACACCGGGGAGCTGTTTTTT. Encoded protein: CASTLKGSNTGELFF.

The rearrangement uses TRBV6-1 and TRBJ1-2; D gene unclear. This CDR3 region has 11 residues. From germline, CDR1 is MNHNS and CDR2 SASEGT. Trimming took off 4 bases at V and 8 bases at J, with 8 bases between the two ends. The CDR3 nucleotides are TGTGCCAGCAGTGCCGTAGGGGGCTACACCTTC. Protein product: CASSAVGGYTF.

This chain connects TRBV30 to TRBJ2-3, with unresolved D. Trimming took 0 bases from V and 2 from J, leaving 12 bases between them. Germline V gene lookup returns CDR1 GTSNPN and CDR2 SVGIG (reference sequence). The CDR3 length is 15 residues. CDR3 coding DNA: TGTGCCTGGAGTGTAGGCGCGGTAATCACAGATACGCAGTATTTT. This sequence encodes CAWSVGAVITDTQYF.

This clone was counted between two and nine times. This chain links TRBV4-3 with TRBJ2-3, with 9 bases fitting TRBD2. The V segment lost 0 bases and the J segment 2 bases; nucleotides outside the gene matches: 3. Germline V gives CDR1 LGHNA, CDR2 YSLEER. This CDR3 is built from 16 residues. CDR3 coding DNA: TGCGCCAGCAGCCAAGATCGCGGGGGGGCCACAGATACGCAGTATTTT. Amino acids: CASSQDRGGATDTQYF.

J is TRBJ2-7 and V is TRBV7-8; D is unresolved. CDR3 length equals 11 residues. V was cut by 2 bases and J by 6 bases, with 5 bases left in between. In germline, CDR1 is SGHVS, CDR2 FQNEAQ. This chain's CDR3 is CASSLTFEQYF. In nucleotides, the CDR3 is TGTGCCAGCAGCTTAACGTTCGAGCAGTACTTC.

This sequence joins TRBV9 and TRBJ2-3; 7 bases agree with TRBD2. Germline-derived CDR1 and CDR2 are SGDLS and YYNGEE. Unmatched junction bases numbered 12, after V lost 3 bases and J lost 2 bases. CDR3 size: 17 residues. CDR3 DNA: TGTGCCAGCAGCGAGACCCCTCGCCGGGGGGTCACAGATACGCAGTATTTT. Translating it yields CASSETPRRGVTDTQYF.

The CDR3: CASSLTPLEQYF. The CDR3 DNA sequence: TGTGCCAGCAGCTTGACCCCCCTGGAGCAGTACTTC. The rearrangement uses TRBV5-4 and TRBJ2-7; D is uncertain. The germline CDR1 and CDR2 sequences are SGHNT and YYREEE (reference sequence). This CDR3 contains 12 residues. V gave up 1 base and J gave up 7 bases, with 9 bases separating them.

Concerning this clone: The identical CDR3 is also encoded by other nucleotide sequences in the sample. The V and J genes are TRBV9 and TRBJ1-1; no clear D gene. Trimming pared 0 bases from V and 4 bases from J, leaving 7 bases between. This CDR3 has 13 residues. Germline CDR1 reads SGDLS; CDR2 reads YYNGEE. The DNA of the CDR3 is TGTGCCAGCAGCGTAGGGGGAAGCACTGAAGCTTTCTTT. This gives the protein CASSVGGSTEAFF.

The CDR3 loop is CASSLEGLSSYNSPLHF. The DNA for the CDR3 is TGTGCCAGCAGCTTAGAGGGTTTGAGCTCCTATAATTCACCCCTCCACTTT. The gene calls are TRBV7-2 and TRBJ1-6; unclear D gene. CDR3 length equals 17 residues. Germline V CDR1 and CDR2: SGHTA, FQGNSA. Trimming took 1 base from V and 0 from J, leaving 10 bases between them.

V gene TRBV25-1 combines with J gene TRBJ1-1, with unresolved D. This CDR3 spans 14 amino acids. The V gene lost 8 bases and the J gene lost 1 base, with 14 bases spanning the gap. The germline gives CDR1 MGHDK, CDR2 SYGVNS. The CDR3 coding sequence is TGTGCCAGCTCCTTAATAGGATGGAACACTGAAGCTTTCTTT. Its protein product is CASSLIGWNTEAFF.

This sequence joins TRBV13 and TRBJ2-7; no definite D call. CDR3 length equals 13 residues. V was pared by 0 bases and J by 4 bases, with 7 bases between. CDR1 is PRHDT, CDR2 FYEKMQ, per germline (reference sequence). The CDR3, as DNA: TGTGCCAGCAGCTTAGGCAACCCTTACGAGCAGTACTTC. Translating it yields CASSLGNPYEQYF.

This clone was detected a few times. The V and J genes are TRBV6-1 and TRBJ1-2; D might be TRBD1 (5 bases). Germline V gene data show CDR1 as MNHNS and CDR2 as SASEGT. V lost 10 bases, J lost 4 bases, and 13 bases lay in between. CDR3 size: 12 residues. CDR3 DNA sequence: TGTGCCACCCAGGGAGGCGGCTATGGCTACACCTTC. Translating gives CATQGGGYGYTF.

This clone was counted between two and nine times. The J gene is TRBJ2-1, the V gene TRBV7-9, with D perhaps TRBD1 or TRBD2 (5 bases each). Trimming took off 4 bases at V and 5 bases at J, with 9 bases between the two ends. Looked up from germline, CDR1 is SEHNR and CDR2 is FQNEAQ (reference sequence). The CDR3 has 13 residues. CDR3 sequence (DNA): TGTGCCAGCAGCTCGGGACGGAACAATGAGCAGTTCTTC. Translated: CASSSGRNNEQFF.

In this sample, this clone turned up a few times. Distinct nucleotide sequences in the sample also encode this CDR3. This sequence joins TRBV6-5 and TRBJ1-1, with a weak D call TRBD1 (5 bases). There are 13 residues in the CDR3. V was cut by 0 bases and J by 5 bases, with 7 bases left in between. Germline CDR1 MNHEY, CDR2 SVGAGI. The CDR3 spells CASSYSGGTEAFF. DNA for the CDR3: TGTGCCAGCAGTTACTCCGGGGGTACTGAAGCTTTCTTT.

In the case of this clone: An end of the junction does not agree with germline; a read error may underlie this. This sample includes further DNA sequences coding for the same CDR3. The chain links TRBV6-6 to TRBJ1-1; D possibly corresponds to TRBD1 (6 bases). CDR3 length: 14 residues. Germline V CDR1 and CDR2: MNHNY, SVGAGI (reference sequence). The chain's CDR3 is CASSYSAGATEAFF. The CDR3 nucleotides are TGTGCCAGCAGTTACTCGGCAGGGGCTACTGAAGCCTTCTTT.

Only a few counts were recorded for this clone. The chain uses TRBV19 and TRBJ2-3; perhaps TRBD2 as D (6 bases). This CDR3 comprises 16 residues. Per germline, CDR1 LNHDA and CDR2 SQIVND (reference sequence). Deletions cut 7 bases from V and 6 bases from J, with 23 bases between. The CDR3 reads CASTRDLESAPDTQYF. Here the CDR3 DNA reads TGTGCCAGTACCCGGGACTTGGAAAGTGCACCGGATACGCAGTATTTT.